Listed below are T cell receptor beta chains from one sample, sequenced in a study of cytomegalovirus exposure and HLA in healthy donors. The assay was immunoSEQ multiplex PCR, and TCRdb's table has in-frame clones only and misses some. The sample records 180,000 or so clones, about 89% being singletons. Sequences were obtained from PBMCs. These receptors originate from a man aged 18 to 30 in good health and CMV-seropositive. Each CDR3 is given with its conserved first and last residue. Each record gives: V gene, J gene, CDR3 protein.

TRBV9	TRBJ1-1	CASQQEGAMNTEAFF
TRBV9	TRBJ2-1	CASSPRDTLNEQFF
TRBV27	TRBJ1-2	CASSLSGTGNGYTF
TRBV6-6	TRBJ1-5	CASSYSNYQPQHF
TRBV20-1	TRBJ1-1	CSGGFEAFF
TRBV7-6	TRBJ2-3	CASSLARGPDTQYF
TRBV13	TRBJ2-7	CASSLRDMDEQYF
TRBV2	TRBJ2-7	CASGPQDSLYEQYF
TRBV19	TRBJ1-2	CASSMSHGYTF
TRBV5-1	TRBJ2-1	CASSLVAGRKQFF
TRBV6-5	TRBJ2-7	CASSYSTGLPYEQYF
TRBV28	TRBJ2-7	CASSLAGHWDEQYF
TRBV7-2	TRBJ2-3	CASSPEYRGDTQYF
TRBV12-5	TRBJ1-5	CASGHWAEDQPQHF
TRBV7-3	TRBJ1-1	CASSLADRGRLNTEAFF
TRBV30	TRBJ1-2	CAPDGLGYTF
TRBV9	TRBJ2-3	CASSVRSSGRDRETQYF
TRBV18	TRBJ1-2	CASSPPVSNRGGYTF
TRBV7-3	TRBJ2-7	CASSPFGGAREQYF
TRBV4-1	TRBJ2-3	CASSQVDRGLDTQYF
TRBV13	TRBJ2-5	CASSLEVSGTSGRRRETQYF
TRBV6-6	TRBJ2-7	CASSYATWTEAYEQYF
TRBV7-2	TRBJ2-3	CASSPRTGASTDTQYF
TRBV18	TRBJ1-5	CASSPMSGNNQPQHF
TRBV29-1	TRBJ1-2	CSVEDLRLGLHGYTF
TRBV7-8	TRBJ2-2	CASSRSPGGPNTGELFF
TRBV10-3	TRBJ1-2	CAIRRGDRGDSNYGYTF
TRBV6-6	TRBJ1-1	CASRGAVMNTEAFF
TRBV25-1	TRBJ1-2	CASSDRGRSWFRLWFYTF
TRBV6-4	TRBJ1-2	CASSEHVQDRGPYGYTF
TRBV28	TRBJ2-2	CASSYGGRGAGELFF
TRBV29-1	TRBJ2-1	CSVAWSSYNEQFF
TRBV9	TRBJ1-1	CASSVGNRANTEAFF
TRBV4-3	TRBJ2-1	CASSHPRIAGTGDGNEQFF
TRBV7-9	TRBJ1-1	CALDPRRSTEAFF
TRBV18	TRBJ2-1	CASNRDRGPWEQFF
TRBV9	TRBJ2-1	CASSVGGAGGLLF
TRBV30	TRBJ2-7	CAWSPGQGDYEQYF
TRBV6-4	TRBJ2-2	CASSDSDNGAGTGELFF
TRBV10-2	TRBJ1-5	CASSERFLGQPINQPQHF
TRBV29-1	TRBJ2-5	CSVDPSGRSGETQYF
TRBV4-3	TRBJ1-2	CASSPADGTRMTF
TRBV13	TRBJ2-7	CASSLGTGISYEQYF
TRBV6-5	TRBJ2-7	CASSYSGSPYEQYF
TRBV2	TRBJ2-5	CASRQEQETQYF
TRBV15	TRBJ1-3	CATSRDGGRRPGNTIYF
TRBV7-2	TRBJ1-1	CASSLLSVNTEAFF
TRBV27	TRBJ2-1	CASSSPDEQFF
TRBV11-2	TRBJ1-5	CASSSTGTGSESNQPQHF
TRBV9	TRBJ2-3	CASSPPGKQGSADTQYF
TRBV6-1	TRBJ1-5	CASSEVRVNQPQHF
TRBV6-1	TRBJ2-7	CASSNDRTSYEQYF
TRBV28	TRBJ1-4	CASTGTLGWEKLFF
TRBV30	TRBJ1-1	CAWALGGNTEAFF
TRBV19	TRBJ2-6	CASSFRDRAPSGANVLTF
TRBV11-2	TRBJ2-7	CASSLDLGGGAYEQYF
TRBV19	TRBJ1-2	CASSTTTGLAAGGYTF
TRBV6-6	TRBJ2-3	CASRLLPSGRTDTQYF
TRBV13	TRBJ2-1	CASSIRVDSYNEQFF
TRBV2	TRBJ1-6	CASSEGRVNSPLHF